Each of the 9 T cell receptor beta chains below was sequenced from the same sample in a study of liver allograft versus peripheral blood T cells (dated by TCRdb to 2018 to 2021). For the wider study: T cell receptor repertoires present within transplanted livers were compared with repertoires in the peripheral blood of liver transplant recipients.

The sequencer listed for this sample is Illumina MiSeq. TCRdb cleaned the public reads at Q25 with fastp, built clones with MiXCR and kept in-frame beta chains. CDR3 protein duplicates are merged, each entry listing the most common genes and DNA. This sample lists about 9,500 distinct CDR3 sequences; less than 20% were detected once. About 1.2% of the sample belongs to the ten largest clones. The source of these receptors is a human patient who had a liver transplant. Some T cells may be donor cells from the graft after a transplant.

The table lists this clonotype with many counts. The chain links TRBV6-5 to TRBJ1-1; 10 nucleotides match TRBD1. The V gene's germline CDR1 is MNHEY and CDR2 SVGAGI. This CDR3 has 14 residues. The J segment lost 6 bases and the V segment lost 5 bases, leaving 6 bases of the junction unmatched. The chain's CDR3 is CASSQTGGASEAFF. The CDR3 DNA reads TGTGCCAGCAGTCAGACAGGGGGCGCTTCTGAAGCTTTCTTT.

This clonotype was counted only a few times. The chain joins TRBV12-3 or TRBV12-4 to TRBJ2-2, with D perhaps matching TRBD2 (6 bases). V was pared by 2 bases and J by 4 bases, with 11 bases between. CDR3 length: 15 amino acids. The CDR3 DNA reads as TGTGCCAGCAGTTTAATGCGGGGAGGCACCGGGGAGCTGTTTTTT. Translating gives CASSLMRGGTGELFF.

Regarding this clonotype: It may be a read error: a sequence one base away is much more abundant. The chain recombines TRBV19 with TRBJ1-1; no reliable D call. CDR1 and CDR2 from the germline V gene are LNHDA and SQIVND (reference sequence). This CDR3 spans 12 amino acids. V was clipped by 10 bases and J by 6 bases, with 15 bases between them. CDR3 in DNA: TGTGCCACTCTATCCCCTTACTCTGAAGCTTTCTTT. It is translated as CATLSPYSEAFF.

V gene TRBV7-9 combines with J gene TRBJ2-7; D is perhaps TRBD1 (6 bases). The V end lost 5 bases, the J end lost 1 base, and 15 bases lay between the germline ends. Per germline, CDR1 SEHNR and CDR2 FQNEAQ (reference sequence). CDR3 size: 15 residues. The CDR3 loop is CASSRYGTPSYEQYF. CDR3 DNA sequence: TGTGCCAGCAGCCGGTACGGGACACCGTCCTACGAGCAGTACTTC. The whole variable domain, filled in from reference TRBV7-9 and TRBJ2-7, reads DTGVSQNPRHKITKRGQNVTFRCDPISEHNRLYWYRQTLGQGPEFLTYFQNEAQLEKSRLLSDRFSAERPKGSFSTLEIQRTEQGDSAMYLCASSRYGTPSYEQYFGPGTRLTVT.

By share of the sample, this clonotype is medium-sized. The chain recombines TRBV19 with TRBJ2-1, with 9 bases identical to TRBD2. CDR3 length: 15 amino acids. V trimming: 5 bases; J trimming: 7 bases; junction bases outside the gene matches: 9. CDR1 and CDR2 (germline): LNHDA, SQIVND (reference sequence). The CDR3 spells CASSSRGGYRNEQFF. The CDR3 nucleotides read TGTGCCAGTAGTTCGCGGGGGGGCTATAGAAATGAGCAGTTCTTC.

The rearrangement uses TRBV12-3 or TRBV12-4 and TRBJ2-7, with TRBD2 matching over 8 bases. V was clipped by 3 bases and J by 0 bases; unmatched bases: 7. The CDR3 totals 16 residues. CDR3 bases: TGTGCCAGCAGTTTTGAAGGCGGGGGGCTCTCCTACGAGCAGTACTTC. Its translation is CASSFEGGGLSYEQYF.

This clonotype was detected only a few times. The chain joins TRBV29-1 to TRBJ2-1, with D perhaps being TRBD1 or TRBD2 (6 bases each). Germline V gene sequence: CDR1 SQVTM, CDR2 ANQGSEA. This CDR3 is 12 amino acids long. The V end lost 7 bases, the J end lost 10 bases, and 17 bases lay between the germline ends. In DNA form, the CDR3 reads TGCAGCGCCAAAGGGGGGAGCGAGGAGCAGTTCTTC. It yields the protein CSAKGGSEEQFF.

By sample share, this clonotype is medium-sized. V is TRBV6-5 and J is TRBJ1-1; D not resolved. The CDR3 extends over 13 amino acids. The V end was cut by 5 bases, the J end by 3 bases, with 10 bases between. The germline V gene encodes CDR1 MNHEY and CDR2 SVGAGI. The CDR3 here is CASSLTPHTEAFF. The CDR3 region has the DNA TGTGCCAGCAGTCTCACCCCTCACACTGAAGCTTTCTTT.

This clonotype was seen only a few times. The chain recombines TRBV7-2 with TRBJ2-3; TRBD2 agrees at 10 bases. This CDR3 spans 15 amino acids. Per the germline V gene, CDR1 is SGHTA and CDR2 is FQGNSA. Trimming at V came to 4 bases and at J to 4 bases, leaving 5 bases not matched to a gene. The CDR3 protein is CASSSWTSGPDTQYF. CDR3 coding DNA: TGTGCCAGCAGCTCCTGGACTAGCGGACCAGATACGCAGTATTTT.